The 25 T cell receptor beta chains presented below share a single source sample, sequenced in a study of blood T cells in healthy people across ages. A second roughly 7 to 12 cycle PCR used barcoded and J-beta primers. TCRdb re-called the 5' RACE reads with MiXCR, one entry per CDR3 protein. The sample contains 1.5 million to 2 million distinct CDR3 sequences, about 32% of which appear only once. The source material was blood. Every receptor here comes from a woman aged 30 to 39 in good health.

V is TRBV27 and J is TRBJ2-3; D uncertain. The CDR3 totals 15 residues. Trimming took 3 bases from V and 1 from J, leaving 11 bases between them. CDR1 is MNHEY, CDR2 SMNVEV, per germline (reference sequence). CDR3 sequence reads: CASSFSPYGTDTQYF. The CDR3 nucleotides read TGTGCCAGCAGTTTCTCGCCCTACGGCACAGATACGCAGTATTTT.

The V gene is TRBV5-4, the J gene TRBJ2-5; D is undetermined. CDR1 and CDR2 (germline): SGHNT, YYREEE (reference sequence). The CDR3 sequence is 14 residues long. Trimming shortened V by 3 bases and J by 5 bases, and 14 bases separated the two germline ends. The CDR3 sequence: CASSYGTPTETQYF. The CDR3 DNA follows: TGTGCCAGCAGCTACGGAACCCCTACCGAGACCCAGTACTTC.

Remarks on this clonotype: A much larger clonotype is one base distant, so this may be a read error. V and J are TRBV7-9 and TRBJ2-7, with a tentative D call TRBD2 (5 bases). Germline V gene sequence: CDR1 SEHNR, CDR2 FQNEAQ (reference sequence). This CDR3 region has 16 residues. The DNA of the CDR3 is TGTACCAGCAGCCCACCTGCGGGCGACAAATCCTACGAGCAGTACTTC. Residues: CTSSPPAGDKSYEQYF.

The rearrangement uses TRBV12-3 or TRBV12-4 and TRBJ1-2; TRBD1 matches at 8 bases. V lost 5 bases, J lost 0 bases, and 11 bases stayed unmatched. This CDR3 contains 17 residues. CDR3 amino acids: CASSPHPGGASNYGYTF. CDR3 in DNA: TGTGCCAGCAGTCCCCACCCAGGGGGCGCATCTAACTATGGCTACACCTTC.

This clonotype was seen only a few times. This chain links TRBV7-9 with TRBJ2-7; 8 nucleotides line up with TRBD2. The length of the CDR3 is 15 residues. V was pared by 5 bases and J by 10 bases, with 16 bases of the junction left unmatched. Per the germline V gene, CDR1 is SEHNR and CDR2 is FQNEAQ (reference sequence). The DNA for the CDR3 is TGTGCCAGCAGCGCGGCTCAGGGCGGGAGGAGTGGACAGTACTTC. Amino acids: CASSAAQGGRSGQYF.

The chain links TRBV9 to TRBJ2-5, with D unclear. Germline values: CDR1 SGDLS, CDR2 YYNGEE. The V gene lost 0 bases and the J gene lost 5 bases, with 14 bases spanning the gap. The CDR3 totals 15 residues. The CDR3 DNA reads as TGTGCCAGCAGCGTAGCGAGTTCGGCGAGGGAGACCCAGTACTTC. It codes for CASSVASSARETQYF.

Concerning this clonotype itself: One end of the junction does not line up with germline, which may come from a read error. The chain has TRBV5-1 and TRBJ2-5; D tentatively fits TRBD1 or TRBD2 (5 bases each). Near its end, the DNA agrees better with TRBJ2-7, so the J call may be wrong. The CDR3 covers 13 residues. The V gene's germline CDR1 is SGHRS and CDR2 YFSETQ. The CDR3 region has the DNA TGCGCCGGCAGCCCGGGACGGGGCTACGAGCAGTACTTC. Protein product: CAGSPGRGYEQYF.

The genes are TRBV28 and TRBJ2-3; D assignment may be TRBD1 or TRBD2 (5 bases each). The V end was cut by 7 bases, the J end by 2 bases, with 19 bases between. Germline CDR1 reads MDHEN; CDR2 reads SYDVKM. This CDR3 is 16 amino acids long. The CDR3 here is CASMSSGTLITDTQYF. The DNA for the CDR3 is TGTGCCAGCATGTCATCCGGGACGTTGATCACAGATACGCAGTATTTT.

The CDR3 here is CASSIEGGAYEQYF. The CDR3 nucleotides are TGTGCCAGTAGTATAGAAGGAGGGGCGTACGAGCAGTACTTC. The gene calls are TRBV19 and TRBJ2-7; a weak D match, TRBD2 (6 bases). This CDR3 is built from 14 residues. Looked up from germline, CDR1 is LNHDA and CDR2 is SQIVND (reference sequence). V shed 0 bases and J shed 4 bases, with 10 bases lying between them. The variable domain in full, with the rest retrieved from reference TRBV19 and TRBJ2-7, is DGGITQSPKYLFRKEGQNVTLSCEQNLNHDAMYWYRQDPGQGLRLIYYSQIVNDFQKGDIAEGYSVSREKKESFPLTVTSAQKNPTAFYLCASSIEGGAYEQYFGPGTRLTVT.

The DNA of the CDR3 is TGTGCCGGTCCCAGGATACGGAGAGGAGGGCCCCTCCACTTT. Protein: CAGPRIRRGGPLHF. This rearrangement joins TRBV21-1 to TRBJ1-6. TRBV21-1 is an annotated pseudogene. The CDR3 loop spans 14 amino acids.

For the CDR3, the DNA is TGTGCCAGCAGGGCCACGGATGAAAAACTGTTTTTT. It translates to CASRATDEKLFF. This chain uses TRBV27 with TRBJ1-4; D is unclear. V lost 6 bases to trimming and J lost 6 bases, with 8 bases between them. This CDR3 spans 12 amino acids. In germline, CDR1 is MNHEY, CDR2 SMNVEV (reference sequence).

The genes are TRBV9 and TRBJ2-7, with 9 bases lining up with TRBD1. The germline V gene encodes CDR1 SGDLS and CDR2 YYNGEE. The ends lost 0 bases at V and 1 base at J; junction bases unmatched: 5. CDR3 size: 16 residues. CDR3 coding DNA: TGTGCCAGCAGCGTAGGACAGGGGGTCCATTCCTACGAGCAGTACTTC. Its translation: CASSVGQGVHSYEQYF.

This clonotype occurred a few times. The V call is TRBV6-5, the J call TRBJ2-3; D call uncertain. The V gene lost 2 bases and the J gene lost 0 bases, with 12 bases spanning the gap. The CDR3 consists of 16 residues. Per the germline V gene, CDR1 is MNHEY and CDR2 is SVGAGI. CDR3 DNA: TGTGCCAGCAGTTACCGCCCGGGTTCTAGCACAGATACGCAGTATTTT. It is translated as CASSYRPGSSTDTQYF.

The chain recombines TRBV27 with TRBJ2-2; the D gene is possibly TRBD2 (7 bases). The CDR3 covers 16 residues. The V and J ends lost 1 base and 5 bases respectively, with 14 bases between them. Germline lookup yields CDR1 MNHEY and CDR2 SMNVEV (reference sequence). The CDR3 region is CASSLLSGEGTGELFF. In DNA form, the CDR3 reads TGTGCCAGCAGTTTATTGTCAGGGGAGGGAACCGGGGAGCTGTTTTTT.

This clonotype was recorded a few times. The chain's CDR3 is CSVEIGLQLFF. The CDR3, as DNA: TGCAGCGTTGAAATCGGGCTCCAACTGTTTTTT. The chain employs TRBV29-1 and TRBJ1-4, with D hard to call. The CDR3 length is 11 residues. The V and J ends lost 2 bases and 12 bases respectively, with 10 bases between them. CDR1 and CDR2 (germline): SQVTM, ANQGSEA.

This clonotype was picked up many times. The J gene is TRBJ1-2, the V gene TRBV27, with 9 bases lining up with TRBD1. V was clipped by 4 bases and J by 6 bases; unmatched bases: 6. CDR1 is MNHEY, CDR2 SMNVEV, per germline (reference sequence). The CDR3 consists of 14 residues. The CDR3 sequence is CASSWGTGGDGYTF. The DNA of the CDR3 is TGTGCCAGCAGTTGGGGAACAGGGGGCGATGGCTACACCTTC.

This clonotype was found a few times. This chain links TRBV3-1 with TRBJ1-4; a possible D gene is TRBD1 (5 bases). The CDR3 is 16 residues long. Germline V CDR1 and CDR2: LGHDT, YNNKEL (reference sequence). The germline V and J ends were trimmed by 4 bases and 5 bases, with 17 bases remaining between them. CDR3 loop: CASSRSSGTENEKLFF. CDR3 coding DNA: TGTGCCAGCAGCCGTTCCTCCGGGACGGAGAATGAAAAACTGTTTTTT.

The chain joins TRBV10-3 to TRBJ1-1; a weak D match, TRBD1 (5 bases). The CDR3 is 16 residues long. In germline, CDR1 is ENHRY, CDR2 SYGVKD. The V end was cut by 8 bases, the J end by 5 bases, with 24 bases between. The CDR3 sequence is CAISTRTGTGGTEAFF. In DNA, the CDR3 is TGTGCCATCTCTACTCGGACTGGGACTGGAGGTACTGAAGCTTTCTTT.

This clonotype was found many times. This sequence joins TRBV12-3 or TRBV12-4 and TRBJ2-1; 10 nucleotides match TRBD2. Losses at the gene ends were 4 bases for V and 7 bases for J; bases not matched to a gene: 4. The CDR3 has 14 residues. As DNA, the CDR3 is TGTGCCAGCAGTTCGGTAGCGGGGGGTAATGAGCAGTTCTTC. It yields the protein CASSSVAGGNEQFF.

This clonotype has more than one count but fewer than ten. The CDR3 loop reads CASSPGYLAEREEVDTQYF. CDR3 sequence (DNA): TGTGCCAGCAGCCCCGGGTACCTAGCGGAGCGGGAGGAAGTAGATACGCAGTATTTT. The genes are TRBV12-3 or TRBV12-4 and TRBJ2-3; the match to TRBD2 covers 9 bases. The CDR3 loop spans 19 amino acids. J was trimmed by 5 bases and V by 6 bases; bases with no gene match: 21.

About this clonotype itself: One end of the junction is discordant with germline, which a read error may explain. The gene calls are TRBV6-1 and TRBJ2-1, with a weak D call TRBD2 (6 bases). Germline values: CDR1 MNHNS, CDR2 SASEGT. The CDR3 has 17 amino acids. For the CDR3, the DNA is TGTGCCGGCAGCCGCCGGCTAGCGTACGAAACTAACAATGAGCAGTTCTTC. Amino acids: CAGSRRLAYETNNEQFF.

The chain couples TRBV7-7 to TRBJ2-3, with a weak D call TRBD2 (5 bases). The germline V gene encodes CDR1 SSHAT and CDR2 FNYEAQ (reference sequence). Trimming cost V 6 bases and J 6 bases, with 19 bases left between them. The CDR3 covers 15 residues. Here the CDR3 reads CASRYGLLRVDTQYF. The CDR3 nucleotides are TGTGCCAGCAGATATGGTCTTCTGAGGGTGGATACGCAGTATTTT.

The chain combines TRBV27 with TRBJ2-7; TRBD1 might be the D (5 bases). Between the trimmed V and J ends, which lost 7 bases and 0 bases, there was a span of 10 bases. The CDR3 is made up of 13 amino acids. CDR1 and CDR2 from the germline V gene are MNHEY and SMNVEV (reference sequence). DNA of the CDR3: TGTGCCAGCAAGTGGACAAACTCCTACGAGCAGTACTTC. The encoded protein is CASKWTNSYEQYF.

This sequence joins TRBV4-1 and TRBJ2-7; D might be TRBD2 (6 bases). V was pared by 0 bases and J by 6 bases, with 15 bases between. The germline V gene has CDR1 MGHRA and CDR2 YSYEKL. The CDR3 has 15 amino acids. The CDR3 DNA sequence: TGCGCCAGCAGCCAAGACCCAGCGGGCAGCACCGAGCAGTACTTC. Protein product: CASSQDPAGSTEQYF.

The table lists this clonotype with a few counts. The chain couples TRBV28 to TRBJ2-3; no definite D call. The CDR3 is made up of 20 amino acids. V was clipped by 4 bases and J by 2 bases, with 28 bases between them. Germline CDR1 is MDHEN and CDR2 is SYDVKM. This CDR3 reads CASSSRLQNSGPGYTDTQYF. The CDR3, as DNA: TGTGCCAGCAGTTCCCGCCTACAGAATTCAGGCCCCGGCTACACAGATACGCAGTATTTT.